These 3 T cell receptor beta chains share one sample of origin, sequenced in a study of T cell changes during pregnancy in multiple sclerosis. Sequenced by immunoSEQ multiplex PCR; TCRdb stores in-frame clones only, minus some. The data contain 85,000 to 130,000 clones, about 90% of them singletons. The sequenced sample was peripheral blood, obtained before pregnancy. These TCRs come from a female donor with multiple sclerosis, enrolled in a pregnancy study.

This clone was found once. V gene TRBV10-2 combines with J gene TRBJ2-1, with TRBD1 as a possible D gene (5 bases). Trimming removed 3 bases at V and 9 bases at J, with 6 bases between. CDR1 and CDR2 from the germline V gene are WSHSY and SAAADI. The CDR3 runs to 11 residues. CDR3 protein: CASSEQVEQFF. The CDR3, as DNA: TGCGCCAGCAGTGAACAGGTTGAGCAGTTCTTC.

The chain uses TRBV5-1 and TRBJ2-3; TRBD1 matches at 10 bases. V trimming: 0 bases; J trimming: 4 bases; junction bases outside the gene matches: 14. CDR3 length: 19 residues. Germline assignment: CDR1 SGHRS and CDR2 YFSETQ. This chain's CDR3 is CASSLAWDRGVLRADTQYF. DNA for the CDR3: TGCGCCAGCAGCTTGGCTTGGGACAGGGGAGTCCTAAGAGCAGATACGCAGTATTTT. The full variable domain, rest sourced from reference TRBV5-1 and TRBJ2-3, is KAGVTQTPRYLIKTRGQQVTLSCSPISGHRSVSWYQQTPGQGLQFLFEYFSETQRNKGNFPGRFSGRQFSNSRSEMNVSTLELGDSALYLCASSLAWDRGVLRADTQYFGPGTRLTVL.

The CDR3 DNA is TGTGCCAGCAGCTTGCCCCTAGTCGCAGAGACCCAGTACTTC. It encodes CASSLPLVAETQYF. J is TRBJ2-5 and V is TRBV7-9; D is ambiguous. Germline V gene sequence: CDR1 SEHNR, CDR2 FQNEAQ (reference sequence). The CDR3 extends over 14 amino acids. Trimming took off 3 bases at V and 4 bases at J, with 12 bases between the two ends.